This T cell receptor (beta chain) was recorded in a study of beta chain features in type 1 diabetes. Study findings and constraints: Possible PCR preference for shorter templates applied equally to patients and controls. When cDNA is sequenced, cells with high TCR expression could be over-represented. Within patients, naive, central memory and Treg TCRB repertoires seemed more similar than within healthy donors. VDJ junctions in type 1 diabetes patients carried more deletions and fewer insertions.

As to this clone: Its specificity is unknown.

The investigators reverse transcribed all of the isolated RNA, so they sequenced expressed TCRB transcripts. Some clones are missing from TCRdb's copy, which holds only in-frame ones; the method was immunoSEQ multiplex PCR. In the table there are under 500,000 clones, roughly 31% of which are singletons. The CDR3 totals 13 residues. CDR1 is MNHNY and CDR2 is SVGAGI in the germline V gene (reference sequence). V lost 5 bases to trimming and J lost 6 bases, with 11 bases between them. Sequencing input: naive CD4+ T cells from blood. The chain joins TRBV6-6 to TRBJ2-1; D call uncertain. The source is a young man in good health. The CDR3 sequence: CASSVSVSNEQFF. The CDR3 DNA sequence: TGTGCCAGCAGTGTCTCAGTTAGCAATGAGCAGTTCTTC.